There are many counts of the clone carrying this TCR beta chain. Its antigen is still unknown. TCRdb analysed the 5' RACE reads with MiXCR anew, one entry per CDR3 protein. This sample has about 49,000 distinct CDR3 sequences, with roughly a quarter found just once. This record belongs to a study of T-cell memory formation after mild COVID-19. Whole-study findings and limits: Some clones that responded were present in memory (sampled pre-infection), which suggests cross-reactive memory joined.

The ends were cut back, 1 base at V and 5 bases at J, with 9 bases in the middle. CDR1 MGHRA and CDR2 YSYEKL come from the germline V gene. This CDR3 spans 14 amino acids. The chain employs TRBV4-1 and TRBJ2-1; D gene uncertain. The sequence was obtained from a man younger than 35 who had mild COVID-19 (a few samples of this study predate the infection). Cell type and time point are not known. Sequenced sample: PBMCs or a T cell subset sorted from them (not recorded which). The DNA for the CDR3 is TGCGCCAGCAGCCAAGTTCTCCGTGACAATGAGCAGTTCTTC. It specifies CASSQVLRDNEQFF.